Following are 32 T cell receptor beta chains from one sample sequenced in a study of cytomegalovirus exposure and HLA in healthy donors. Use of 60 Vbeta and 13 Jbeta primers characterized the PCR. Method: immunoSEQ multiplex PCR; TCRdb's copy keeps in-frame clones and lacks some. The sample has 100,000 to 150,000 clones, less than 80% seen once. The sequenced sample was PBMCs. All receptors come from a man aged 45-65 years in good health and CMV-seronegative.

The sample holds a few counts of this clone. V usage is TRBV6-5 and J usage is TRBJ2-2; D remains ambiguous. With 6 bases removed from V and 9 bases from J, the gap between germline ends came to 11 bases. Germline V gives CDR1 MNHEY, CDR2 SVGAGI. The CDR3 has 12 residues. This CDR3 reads CASRKPPWELFF. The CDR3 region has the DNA TGTGCCAGCAGAAAGCCCCCGTGGGAGCTGTTTTTT.

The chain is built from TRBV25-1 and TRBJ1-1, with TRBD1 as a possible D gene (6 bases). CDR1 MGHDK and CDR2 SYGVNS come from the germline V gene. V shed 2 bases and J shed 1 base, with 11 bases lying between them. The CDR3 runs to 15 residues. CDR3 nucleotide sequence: TGTGCCAGCAGTGAAACAGGGCGGACGAACACTGAAGCTTTCTTT. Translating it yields CASSETGRTNTEAFF.

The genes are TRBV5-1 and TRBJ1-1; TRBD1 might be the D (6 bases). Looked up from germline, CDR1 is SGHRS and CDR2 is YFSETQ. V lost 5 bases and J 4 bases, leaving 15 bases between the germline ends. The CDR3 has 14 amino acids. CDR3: CASSREGVGTEAFF. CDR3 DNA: TGCGCCAGCAGTCGGGAGGGGGTGGGCACTGAAGCTTTCTTT.

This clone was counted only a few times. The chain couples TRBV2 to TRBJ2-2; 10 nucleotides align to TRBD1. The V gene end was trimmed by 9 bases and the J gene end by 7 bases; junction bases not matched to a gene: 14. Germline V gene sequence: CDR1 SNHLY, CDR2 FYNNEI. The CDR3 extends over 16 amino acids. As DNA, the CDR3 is TGTGCCAGTCTCCCAGACAGGGGGCTTTTGAACGGGGAGCTGTTTTTT. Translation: CASLPDRGLLNGELFF.

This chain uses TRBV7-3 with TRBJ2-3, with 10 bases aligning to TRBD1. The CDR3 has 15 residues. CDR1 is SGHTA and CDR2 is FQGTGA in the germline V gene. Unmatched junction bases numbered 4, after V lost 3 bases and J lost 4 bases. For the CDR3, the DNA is TGTGCCAGCAGCTTTTTGGGACAGGGGCCAGATACGCAGTATTTT. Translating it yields CASSFLGQGPDTQYF.

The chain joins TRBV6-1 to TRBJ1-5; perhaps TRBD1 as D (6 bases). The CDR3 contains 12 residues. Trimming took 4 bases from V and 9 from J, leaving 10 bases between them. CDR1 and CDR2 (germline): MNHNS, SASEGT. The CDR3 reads CASSVGGRPQHF. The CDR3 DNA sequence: TGTGCCAGCAGTGTAGGGGGTAGGCCCCAGCATTTT.

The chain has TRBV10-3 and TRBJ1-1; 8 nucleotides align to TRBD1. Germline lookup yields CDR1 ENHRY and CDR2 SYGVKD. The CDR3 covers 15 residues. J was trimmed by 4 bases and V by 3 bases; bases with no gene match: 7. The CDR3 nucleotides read TGTGCCATCAGTGACCCGGACAGGGAGGGCACTGAAGCTTTCTTT. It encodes CAISDPDREGTEAFF.

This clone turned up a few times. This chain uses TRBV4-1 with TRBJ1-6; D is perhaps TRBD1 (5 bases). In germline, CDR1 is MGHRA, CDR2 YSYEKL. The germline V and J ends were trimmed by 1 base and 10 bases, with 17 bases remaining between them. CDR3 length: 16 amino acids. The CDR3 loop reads CASSQGLAGSFSPLHF. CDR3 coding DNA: TGCGCCAGCAGCCAAGGCTTAGCAGGGTCTTTCTCACCCCTCCACTTT.

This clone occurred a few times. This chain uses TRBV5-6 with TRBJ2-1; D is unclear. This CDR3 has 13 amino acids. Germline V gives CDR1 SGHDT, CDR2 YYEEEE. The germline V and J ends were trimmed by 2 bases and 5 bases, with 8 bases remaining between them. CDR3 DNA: TGTGCCAGCAGCTTCGATACTGACAATGAGCAGTTCTTC. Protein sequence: CASSFDTDNEQFF.

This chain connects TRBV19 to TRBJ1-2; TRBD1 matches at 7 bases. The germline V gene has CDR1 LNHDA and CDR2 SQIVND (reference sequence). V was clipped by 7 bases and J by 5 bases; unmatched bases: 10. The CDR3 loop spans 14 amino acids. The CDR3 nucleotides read TGTGCCAGTATCGCGCAGTGGGGACAGTATGGCTACACCTTC. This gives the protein CASIAQWGQYGYTF.

CDR3 coding DNA: TGTGCCAGCAGCTTTACAGGGGGCGATCAGCCCCAGCATTTT. It is translated as CASSFTGGDQPQHF. The chain combines TRBV7-2 with TRBJ1-5, with 9 bases fitting TRBD1. CDR3 size: 14 residues. Trimming cost V 3 bases and J 5 bases; bases outside gene matches: 2. The V gene's germline CDR1 is SGHTA and CDR2 FQGNSA.

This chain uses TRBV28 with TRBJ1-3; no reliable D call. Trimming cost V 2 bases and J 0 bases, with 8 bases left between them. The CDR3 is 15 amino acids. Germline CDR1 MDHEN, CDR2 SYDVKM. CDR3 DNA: TGTGCCAGCAGTTTAATGGAGCTCTCTGGAAACACCATATATTTT. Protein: CASSLMELSGNTIYF.

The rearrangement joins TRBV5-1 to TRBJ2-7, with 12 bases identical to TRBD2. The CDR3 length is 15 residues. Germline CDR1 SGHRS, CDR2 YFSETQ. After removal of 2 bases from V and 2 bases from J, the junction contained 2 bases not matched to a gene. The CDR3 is CASSLGLAGPYEQYF. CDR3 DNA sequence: TGCGCCAGCAGCTTAGGACTAGCGGGGCCCTACGAGCAGTACTTC.

The CDR3 here is CASSPGQGVPGEQYF. DNA for the CDR3: TGCGCCAGCAGCCCCGGACAGGGGGTCCCCGGTGAGCAGTACTTC. The chain uses TRBV5-1 and TRBJ2-7, with 10 bases that match TRBD1. CDR3 size: 15 residues. The V and J ends lost 4 bases and 7 bases, in that order; junction bases with no gene match: 11. Germline V lookup: CDR1 SGHRS, CDR2 YFSETQ.

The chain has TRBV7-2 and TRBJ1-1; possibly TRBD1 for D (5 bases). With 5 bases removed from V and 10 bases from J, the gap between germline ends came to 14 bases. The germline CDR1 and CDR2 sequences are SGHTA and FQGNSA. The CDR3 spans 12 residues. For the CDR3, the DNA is TGTGCCAGCAGCCATTCCAGGGCTCGAGCTTTCTTT. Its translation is CASSHSRARAFF.

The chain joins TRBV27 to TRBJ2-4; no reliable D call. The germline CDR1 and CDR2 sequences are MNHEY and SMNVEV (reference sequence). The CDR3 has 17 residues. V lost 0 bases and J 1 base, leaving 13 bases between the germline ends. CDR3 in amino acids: CASSLSGRWLAKNIQYF. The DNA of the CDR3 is TGTGCCAGCAGTTTATCTGGCAGGTGGTTGGCCAAAAACATTCAGTACTTC.

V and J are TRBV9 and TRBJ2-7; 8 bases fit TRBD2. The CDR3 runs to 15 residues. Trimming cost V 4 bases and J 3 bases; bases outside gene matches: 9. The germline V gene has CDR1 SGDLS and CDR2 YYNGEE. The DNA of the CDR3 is TGTGCCAGCAGCCCCTCCGGGACTAGTGTCTACGAGCAGTACTTC. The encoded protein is CASSPSGTSVYEQYF. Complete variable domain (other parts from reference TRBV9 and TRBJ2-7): DSGVTQTPKHLITATGQRVTLRCSPRSGDLSVYWYQQSLDQGLQFLIQYYNGEERAKGNILERFSAQQFPDLHSELNLSSLELGDSALYFCASSPSGTSVYEQYFGPGTRLTVT.

For the CDR3, the DNA is TGTGCCAGCTCACCCCCCGACAGACATAGTATAACCTACGAGCAGTACGTC. It encodes CASSPPDRHSITYEQYV. V usage is TRBV18 and J usage is TRBJ2-7; D is possibly TRBD1 (5 bases). Germline lookup yields CDR1 KGHSH and CDR2 LQKENI. This CDR3 is 17 amino acids long. V lost 3 bases to trimming and J lost 2 bases, with 20 bases between them.

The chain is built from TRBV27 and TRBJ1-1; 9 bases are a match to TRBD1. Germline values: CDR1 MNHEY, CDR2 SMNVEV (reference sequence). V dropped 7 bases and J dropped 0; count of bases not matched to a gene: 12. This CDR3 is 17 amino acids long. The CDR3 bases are TGTGCCAGCACCCCGGACAGGGGCCGCCTCATGAACACTGAAGCTTTCTTT. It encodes CASTPDRGRLMNTEAFF.

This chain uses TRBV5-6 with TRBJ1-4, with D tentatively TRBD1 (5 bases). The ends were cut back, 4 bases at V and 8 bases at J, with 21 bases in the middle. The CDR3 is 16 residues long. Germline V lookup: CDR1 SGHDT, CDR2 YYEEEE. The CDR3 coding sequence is TGTGCCAGCAGCCTAATGCCGGGAGAAACAGGAGAAAAACTGTTTTTT. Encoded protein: CASSLMPGETGEKLFF.

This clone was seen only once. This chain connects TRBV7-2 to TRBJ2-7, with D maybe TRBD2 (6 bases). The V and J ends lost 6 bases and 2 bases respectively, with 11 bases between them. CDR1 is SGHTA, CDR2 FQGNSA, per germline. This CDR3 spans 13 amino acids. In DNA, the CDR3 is TGTGCCAGCAGGGGCGGGGAGGCCTACGAGCAGTACTTC. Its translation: CASRGGEAYEQYF. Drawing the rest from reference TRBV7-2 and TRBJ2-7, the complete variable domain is GAGVSQSPSNKVTEKGKDVELRCDPISGHTALYWYRQSLGQGLEFLIYFQGNSAPDKSGLPSDRFSAERTGGSVSTLTIQRTQQEDSAVYLCASRGGEAYEQYFGPGTRLTVT.

The CDR3 DNA sequence: TGTGCCATCAGTGTAGGAGGCGGGGGGGCTAGGGAGCAGTTCTTC. It codes for CAISVGGGGAREQFF. The gene calls are TRBV10-3 and TRBJ2-1; 9 nucleotides match TRBD2. The CDR3 spans 15 residues. From germline, CDR1 is ENHRY and CDR2 SYGVKD. The V and J ends lost 4 bases and 10 bases, in that order; junction bases with no gene match: 11.

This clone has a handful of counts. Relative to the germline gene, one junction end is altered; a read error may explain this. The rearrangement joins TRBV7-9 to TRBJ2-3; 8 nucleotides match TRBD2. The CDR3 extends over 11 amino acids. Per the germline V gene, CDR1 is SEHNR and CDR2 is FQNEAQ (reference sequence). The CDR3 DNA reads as TGCGCCGGGGGGGCAGGAGATACGCAGTATTTT. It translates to CAGGAGDTQYF.

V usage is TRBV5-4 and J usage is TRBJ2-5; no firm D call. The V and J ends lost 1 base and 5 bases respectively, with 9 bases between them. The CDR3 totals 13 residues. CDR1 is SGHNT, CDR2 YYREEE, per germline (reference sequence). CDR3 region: CASSLSARETQYF. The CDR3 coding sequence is TGTGCCAGCAGCTTGTCCGCCCGGGAGACCCAGTACTTC.

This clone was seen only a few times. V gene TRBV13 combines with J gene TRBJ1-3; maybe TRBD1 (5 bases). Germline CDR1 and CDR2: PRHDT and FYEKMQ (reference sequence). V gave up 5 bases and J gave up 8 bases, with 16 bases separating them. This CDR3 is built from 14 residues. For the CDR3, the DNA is TGTGCCAGCAGCCCCTGGTCCGGGGGGGACACCATATATTTT. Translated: CASSPWSGGDTIYF.

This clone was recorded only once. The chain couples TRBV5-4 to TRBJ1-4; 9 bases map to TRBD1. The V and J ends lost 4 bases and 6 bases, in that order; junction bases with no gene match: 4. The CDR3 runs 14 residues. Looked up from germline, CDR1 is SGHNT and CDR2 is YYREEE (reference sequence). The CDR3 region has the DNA TGTGCCAGCAGCAGGGACAGGGCCGATGAAAAACTGTTTTTT. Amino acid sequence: CASSRDRADEKLFF.

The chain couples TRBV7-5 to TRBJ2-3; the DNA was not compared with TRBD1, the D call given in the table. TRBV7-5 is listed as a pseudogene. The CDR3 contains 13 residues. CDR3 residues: CASSPWPQDTQYF. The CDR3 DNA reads TGTGCCAGCAGCCCCTGGCCTCAAGATACGCAGTATTTT.

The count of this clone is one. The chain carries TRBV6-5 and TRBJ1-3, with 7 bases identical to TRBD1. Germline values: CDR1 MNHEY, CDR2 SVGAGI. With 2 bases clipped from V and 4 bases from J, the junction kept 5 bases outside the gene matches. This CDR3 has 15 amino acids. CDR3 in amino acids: CASSYRQGEGNTIYF. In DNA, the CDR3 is TGTGCCAGCAGTTACAGACAGGGAGAAGGAAACACCATATATTTT.

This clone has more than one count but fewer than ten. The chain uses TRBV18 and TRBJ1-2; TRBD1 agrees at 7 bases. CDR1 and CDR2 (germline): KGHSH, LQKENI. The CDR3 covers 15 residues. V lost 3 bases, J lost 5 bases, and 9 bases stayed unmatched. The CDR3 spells CASSPSTGLKYGYTF. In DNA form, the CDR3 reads TGTGCCAGCTCACCTTCGACAGGGCTGAAATATGGCTACACCTTC.

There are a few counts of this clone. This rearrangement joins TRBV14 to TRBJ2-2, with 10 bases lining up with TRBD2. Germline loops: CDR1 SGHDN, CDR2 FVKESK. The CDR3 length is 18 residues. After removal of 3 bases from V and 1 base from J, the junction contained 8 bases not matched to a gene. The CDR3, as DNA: TGTGCCAGCAGCCACCGGTTTTCTAGCGGGGGGAACACCGGGGAGCTGTTTTTT. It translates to CASSHRFSSGGNTGELFF.

The CDR3 loop reads CASSPVHQNTEAFF. In nucleotides, the CDR3 is TGTGCCAGCAGCCCCGTACACCAGAACACTGAAGCTTTCTTT. The gene calls are TRBV5-4 and TRBJ1-1, with D unclear. Trimming cost V 4 bases and J 1 base, with 11 bases left between them. The CDR3 is 14 residues long. Germline CDR1 reads SGHNT; CDR2 reads YYREEE (reference sequence). The full variable domain, with the rest looked up from reference TRBV5-4 and TRBJ1-1, is ETGVTQSPTHLIKTRGQQVTLRCSSQSGHNTVSWYQQALGQGPQFIFQYYREEENGRGNFPPRFSGLQFPNYSSELNVNALELDDSALYLCASSPVHQNTEAFFGQGTRLTVV.

The CDR3 protein is CASTRQGWYEQYF. The CDR3 bases are TGTGCCAGCACTCGACAGGGGTGGTACGAGCAGTACTTC. J is TRBJ2-7 and V is TRBV7-2; 8 bases map to TRBD1. Germline V gene lookup returns CDR1 SGHTA and CDR2 FQGNSA. This CDR3 has 13 amino acids. V gave up 7 bases and J gave up 4 bases; unmatched junction bases: 6.